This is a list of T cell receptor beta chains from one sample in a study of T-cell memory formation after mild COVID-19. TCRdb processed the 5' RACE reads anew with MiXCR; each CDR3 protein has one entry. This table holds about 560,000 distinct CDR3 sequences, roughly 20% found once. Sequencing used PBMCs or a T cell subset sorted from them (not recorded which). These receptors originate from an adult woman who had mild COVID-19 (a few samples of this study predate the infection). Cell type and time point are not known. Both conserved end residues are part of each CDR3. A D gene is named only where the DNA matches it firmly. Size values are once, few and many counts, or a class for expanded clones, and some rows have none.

DNA: TGTGCCAGCAGCTCCCGGGGGGGTCCTACGAATGAGCAGTTCTTC
CDR3: CASSSRGGPTNEQFF
V: TRBV7-9
D: TRBD2
size: NA
J: TRBJ2-1

DNA: TGTGCCAGAAGTGTTCGCGGGGCCACCTACGAGCAGTACTTC
CDR3: CARSVRGATYEQYF
V: TRBV2
D: NA
size: NA
J: TRBJ2-7

DNA: TGTGCCAGCAGCTTAGGTCACGGGAGCGGGAGTCCACTCAATGAGCAGTTCTTC
CDR3: CASSLGHGSGSPLNEQFF
V: TRBV11-2
D: TRBD2
size: NA
J: TRBJ2-1

DNA: TGTGCCAGCACTCCGTACGGGACGAACACCGGGGAGCTGTTTTTT
CDR3: CASTPYGTNTGELFF
V: TRBV6-6
D: NA
size: NA
J: TRBJ2-2

DNA: TGCGCCAGCAGCCCAACGACAGGGGACACTGAAGCTTTCTTT
CDR3: CASSPTTGDTEAFF
V: TRBV5-1
D: TRBD1
size: NA
J: TRBJ1-1

DNA: TGTGCCAGCAGCTTAGGGACTAGCGTGAGTGAGCAGTTCTTC
CDR3: CASSLGTSVSEQFF
V: TRBV11-3
D: TRBD2
size: NA
J: TRBJ2-1

DNA: TGCGCCAGCAGCCCCATGGCGACAGGGGGCTTAGGGAACACTGAAGCTTTCTTT
CDR3: CASSPMATGGLGNTEAFF
V: TRBV4-3
D: TRBD1
size: few
J: TRBJ1-1

DNA: TGTGCCAGCTCACCGGGACACTCTAATGAAAAACTGTTTTTT
CDR3: CASSPGHSNEKLFF
V: TRBV18
D: NA
size: few
J: TRBJ1-4

DNA: TGTGCCAGCAGCCAAGCCCGGGACCTAACCGCCTACAATGAGCAGTTCTTC
CDR3: CASSQARDLTAYNEQFF
V: TRBV4-2
D: NA
size: NA
J: TRBJ2-1

DNA: TGTGCCACCAGTGAGCCGGGACAGAGGGAGCCCCAGCATTTT
CDR3: CATSEPGQREPQHF
V: TRBV24-1
D: TRBD1
size: few
J: TRBJ1-5

DNA: TGCGCCAGCAGCCAAGAGCGGCGCGGGGAGCTGTTTTTT
CDR3: CASSQERRGELFF
V: TRBV4-1
D: NA
size: few
J: TRBJ2-2

DNA: TGTGCCAGCAGTGACCCGGGACGGCTACTTTACGAGCAGTACTTC
CDR3: CASSDPGRLLYEQYF
V: TRBV2
D: NA
size: few
J: TRBJ2-7

DNA: TGTGCCAGCAGTTTGCGGGAGTACCACAATGAGCAGTTCTTC
CDR3: CASSLREYHNEQFF
V: TRBV12-3/TRBV12-4
D: TRBD2
size: few
J: TRBJ2-1

DNA: TGTGCCACCAGCCCGGAGAGGACCTCCAATCAGCCCCAGCATTTT
CDR3: CATSPERTSNQPQHF
V: TRBV15
D: NA
size: NA
J: TRBJ1-5

DNA: TGTGCCAGCAGCGGACAGGGGAATAACTATGGCTACACCTTC
CDR3: CASSGQGNNYGYTF
V: TRBV9
D: TRBD1
size: NA
J: TRBJ1-2

DNA: TGTGCCAGCAGTTTCGGGGGGGTGGGGGAGCTGTTTTTT
CDR3: CASSFGGVGELFF
V: TRBV12-3/TRBV12-4
D: TRBD2
size: once
J: TRBJ2-2

DNA: TGCAGTGCTGGACAGGGGAAGCAAGAGACCCAGTACTTC
CDR3: CSAGQGKQETQYF
V: TRBV20-1
D: TRBD1
size: NA
J: TRBJ2-5

DNA: TGCGCCAGCAGCCAAGGGATCCAAGCTAACTATGGATACACCTTC
CDR3: CASSQGIQANYGYTF
V: TRBV4-1
D: NA
size: NA
J: TRBJ1-2

DNA: TGTGCCAGCAGTTTAGCGGGAGCGAGAGGTGAGCAGTTCTTC
CDR3: CASSLAGARGEQFF
V: TRBV9
D: TRBD2
size: once
J: TRBJ2-1

DNA: TGTGCCAGCAGTCGACAGAGCCACAATCAGCCCCAGCATTTT
CDR3: CASSRQSHNQPQHF
V: TRBV12-3/TRBV12-4
D: NA
size: NA
J: TRBJ1-5

DNA: TGCGCCAGCAGCCCCTTGGACAGGGGAGACTATGGCTACACCTTC
CDR3: CASSPLDRGDYGYTF
V: TRBV5-1
D: TRBD1
size: NA
J: TRBJ1-2

DNA: TGTGCCAGCAGCCCCCTAACGACAGGGTACACTGAAGCTTTCTTT
CDR3: CASSPLTTGYTEAFF
V: TRBV9
D: TRBD1
size: NA
J: TRBJ1-1

DNA: TGTGCCAGTAGTCCCCGACAGAGCTATGGCTACACCTTC
CDR3: CASSPRQSYGYTF
V: TRBV19
D: NA
size: few
J: TRBJ1-2

DNA: TGTGCCAGCACTAGCGGGCATTCCACAGATACGCAGTATTTT
CDR3: CASTSGHSTDTQYF
V: TRBV12-3/TRBV12-4
D: TRBD2
size: NA
J: TRBJ2-3

DNA: TGTGCCAGCAGCCAAGGGTCAGAAACTGAAGCTTACTTT
CDR3: CASSQGSETEAYF
V: TRBV3-1
D: NA
size: NA
J: TRBJ1-1

DNA: TGTGCCAGCAGCGTAGGTCCTAGCGGGGGAACAGAGACCCAGTACTTC
CDR3: CASSVGPSGGTETQYF
V: TRBV9
D: TRBD2
size: NA
J: TRBJ2-5

DNA: TGTGCCAGCAGCCCGGACAGCCACACTGAAGCTTTCTTT
CDR3: CASSPDSHTEAFF
V: TRBV4-2
D: NA
size: NA
J: TRBJ1-1

DNA: TGTGCCAGCGGCCCTGGGACAGCAAACACTGAAGCTTTCTTT
CDR3: CASGPGTANTEAFF
V: TRBV12-3/TRBV12-4
D: TRBD1
size: NA
J: TRBJ1-1

DNA: TGTGCCAGCAGCTTTTCAGGGGGCCGTCAGCCCCAGCATTTT
CDR3: CASSFSGGRQPQHF
V: TRBV12-3/TRBV12-4
D: TRBD1
size: NA
J: TRBJ1-5

DNA: TGTGCCAGCAGGTACAGGGGTAGCTACACCTTC
CDR3: CASRYRGSYTF
V: TRBV12-3/TRBV12-4
D: TRBD1
size: few
J: TRBJ1-2

DNA: TGTGCCAGCAGCCATCAAGGACAGGGATACTACGAGCAGTACTTC
CDR3: CASSHQGQGYYEQYF
V: TRBV3-1
D: TRBD1
size: few
J: TRBJ2-7

DNA: TGTGCCAGCAGTTACTCGGGGACAGGGCTCAACTATGGCTACACCTTC
CDR3: CASSYSGTGLNYGYTF
V: TRBV6-5
D: TRBD1
size: NA
J: TRBJ1-2

DNA: TGTGCCAGCAACTATAGGGGGGGGACGTGGGAGACCCAGTACTTC
CDR3: CASNYRGGTWETQYF
V: TRBV9
D: NA
size: few
J: TRBJ2-5

DNA: TGTGCCAGCAGTTCCCCCGGGACAGGGGTCCACGAGCAGTACTTC
CDR3: CASSSPGTGVHEQYF
V: TRBV12-3/TRBV12-4
D: TRBD1
size: NA
J: TRBJ2-7

DNA: TGTGCCTGGAATCAAATACTGTACAATGAGCAGTTCTTC
CDR3: CAWNQILYNEQFF
V: TRBV30
D: NA
size: few
J: TRBJ2-1

DNA: TGTGCCAGCAGCTTGGACCCAACCTATGGCTACACCTTC
CDR3: CASSLDPTYGYTF
V: TRBV12-3/TRBV12-4
D: NA
size: NA
J: TRBJ1-2

DNA: TGTGCCAGCAGTTACTCGGACAGGGGGAATGAAAAACTGTTTTTT
CDR3: CASSYSDRGNEKLFF
V: TRBV6-5
D: TRBD1
size: few
J: TRBJ1-4

DNA: TGTGCCAGCAGCTTGGCCGGGCTAGCTTCCTACGAGCAGTACTTC
CDR3: CASSLAGLASYEQYF
V: TRBV5-4
D: NA
size: few
J: TRBJ2-7

DNA: TGTGCCAGCAGTCCGGGGGCGGACGAGCAGTACTTC
CDR3: CASSPGADEQYF
V: TRBV11-2
D: NA
size: few
J: TRBJ2-7

DNA: TGTGCCAGCAGCCTTGGACAGGGGGAACCCGGGGAGCAGTACTTC
CDR3: CASSLGQGEPGEQYF
V: TRBV7-9
D: TRBD1
size: few
J: TRBJ2-7

DNA: TGTGCCAGCAGTTTATGGAGGACAGGGTCTGACATTCAGTACTTC
CDR3: CASSLWRTGSDIQYF
V: TRBV12-3/TRBV12-4
D: TRBD1
size: few
J: TRBJ2-4

DNA: TGTGCCACCAGCAGAGACACGGGACAGGGTAATGAAAAACTGTTTTTT
CDR3: CATSRDTGQGNEKLFF
V: TRBV15
D: TRBD1
size: NA
J: TRBJ1-4

DNA: TGTGCCAGCAGTTTTGTAGGGGGAGAGACCCAGTACTTC
CDR3: CASSFVGGETQYF
V: TRBV7-3
D: NA
size: many
J: TRBJ2-5

DNA: TGTGCCAGCAGTTTGCCTAATCAGCCCCAGCATTTT
CDR3: CASSLPNQPQHF
V: TRBV12-3/TRBV12-4
D: NA
size: NA
J: TRBJ1-5

DNA: TGTGCCAGCACCGTCCCCGAGGCGGGGTACACAGATACGCAGTATTTT
CDR3: CASTVPEAGYTDTQYF
V: TRBV2
D: NA
size: NA
J: TRBJ2-3

DNA: TGTGCCAGCAGCCAAAACCCTGGACTAGCGGGGGTTTTCTCCTACAATGAGCAGTTCTTC
CDR3: CASSQNPGLAGVFSYNEQFF
V: TRBV14
D: TRBD2
size: NA
J: TRBJ2-1

DNA: TGTGCCACCCCCTGCGGCTACGATAATCCCTACAATGAGCAGTTCTTC
CDR3: CATPCGYDNPYNEQFF
V: TRBV21-1
D: NA
size: NA
J: TRBJ2-1